One sample yielded the 15 T cell receptor beta chains listed below, sequenced in a study of human T cells and chemical hapten exposure. Time point described: patch test 3, about 24 weeks after DPC sensitization. The treatment was: therapeutic diphenylcyclopropenone sensitization with weekly scalp DPC. MiXCR, applied by TCRdb to the RACE reads, yields one record per CDR3 protein. The data show 27,000 or so distinct CDR3 sequences, with 4.5% to 7.5% seen just once and 5.6% held by the top ten. The sequencing here drew on whole blood, taken in connection with sensitization to the hapten diphenylcyclopropenone (DPC). The source of these receptors is a man aged 25-45 years with alopecia areata. Some clones in this sample may be carry-over from other donors' samples.

This clonotype showed up many times. This sequence joins TRBV7-2 and TRBJ2-2; 10 nucleotides agree with TRBD1. The V gene's germline CDR1 is SGHTA and CDR2 FQGNSA. V was clipped by 4 bases and J by 5 bases; unmatched bases: 1. CDR3 length: 14 amino acids. CDR3 residues: CASSSDRGTGELFF. The CDR3 DNA reads as TGTGCCAGCAGCTCGGACAGGGGGACCGGGGAGCTGTTTTTT.

The sample holds many counts of this clonotype. This chain uses TRBV9 with TRBJ1-6; TRBD1 is a possible D gene (6 bases). The CDR3 totals 13 residues. CDR1 SGDLS and CDR2 YYNGEE come from the germline V gene. V lost 6 bases and J lost 8, with 12 bases in between. This CDR3 reads CASTGTRDSPLHF. The CDR3 region has the DNA TGTGCCAGCACCGGGACAAGGGATTCACCCCTCCACTTT. Filled out from reference TRBV9 and TRBJ1-6, the complete variable domain reads DSGVTQTPKHLITATGQRVTLRCSPRSGDLSVYWYQQSLDQGLQFLIQYYNGEERAKGNILERFSAQQFPDLHSELNLSSLELGDSALYFCASTGTRDSPLHFGNGTRLTVT.

This clonotype was counted many times. DNA of the CDR3: TGCAGCGTTGAGGTGGGCGAAGACCTGTACCAAGAGACCCAGTACTTC. It translates to CSVEVGEDLYQETQYF. V usage is TRBV29-1 and J usage is TRBJ2-5; D gene uncertain. V shed 3 bases and J shed 0 bases, with 17 bases lying between them. This CDR3 is built from 16 residues. Germline V gives CDR1 SQVTM, CDR2 ANQGSEA.

This clonotype has at least ten counts. The chain has TRBV4-3 and TRBJ2-4, with D tentatively TRBD2 (5 bases). From germline, CDR1 is LGHNA and CDR2 YSLEER. The V end lost 0 bases, the J end lost 2 bases, and 11 bases lay between the germline ends. This CDR3 has 16 amino acids. Here the CDR3 reads CASSQDQPGTKNIQYF. CDR3 coding DNA: TGCGCCAGCAGCCAAGATCAGCCGGGAACCAAAAACATTCAGTACTTC.

The table lists this clonotype with many counts. This chain joins TRBV6-5 and TRBJ1-1, with unresolved D. The CDR3 totals 12 residues. Per germline, CDR1 MNHEY and CDR2 SVGAGI. The V gene lost 4 bases and the J gene lost 7 bases, with 10 bases spanning the gap. CDR3 protein: CASSFGPYEAFF. The CDR3 nucleotides read TGTGCCAGCAGTTTCGGCCCCTATGAAGCTTTCTTT.

As for this clonotype: This may arise from a read error, as a much more abundant clone is one base away. The chain joins TRBV5-6 to TRBJ2-1; D remains unclear. The CDR3 covers 14 residues. Looked up from germline, CDR1 is SGHDT and CDR2 is YYEEEE. Here the CDR3 DNA reads TGTGCCAGCAGATTGGTGCGGTCCTACAATGAGCAGTTCTTC. Its protein product is CASRLVRSYNEQFF.

This clonotype showed up many times. DNA of the CDR3: TGTGCCTGGAGTTACAACGAGAACACTGAAGCTTTCTTT. Encoded protein: CAWSYNENTEAFF. V is TRBV30 and J is TRBJ1-1; D unresolved. Trimming took 2 bases from V and 1 from J, leaving 8 bases between them. Germline V CDR1 and CDR2: GTSNPN, SVGIG (reference sequence). There are 13 residues in the CDR3.

Ten or more counts support this clonotype. This chain connects TRBV29-1 to TRBJ2-1; 7 nucleotides agree with TRBD2. The junction had 11 bases not matched to a gene; V was cut back by 5 bases and J by 4 bases. Germline lookup yields CDR1 SQVTM and CDR2 ANQGSEA. The length of the CDR3 is 15 residues. Here the CDR3 DNA reads TGCAGCGTTCGGGTGTCGGCTAGCGGATACAATGAGCAGTTCTTC. Its translation is CSVRVSASGYNEQFF.

This clonotype was recorded many times. The chain links TRBV7-2 to TRBJ2-7, with D unclear. V lost 5 bases and J lost 0, with 14 bases in between. CDR3 length equals 15 residues. Looked up from germline, CDR1 is SGHTA and CDR2 is FQGNSA. DNA of the CDR3: TGTGCCAGCAGCCCCCACGAGGCCCGCTCCTACGAGCAGTACTTC. It codes for CASSPHEARSYEQYF.

This clonotype was counted at least ten times. The chain carries TRBV20-1 and TRBJ2-4; D is unresolved. The length of the CDR3 is 16 residues. V was clipped by 0 bases and J by 0 bases, with 12 bases between them. Germline assignment: CDR1 DFQATT and CDR2 SNEGSKA (reference sequence). The CDR3 bases are TGCAGTGCTAGAGATCGGGCCAAGTCAGCCAAAAACATTCAGTACTTC. Translation gives CSARDRAKSAKNIQYF.

This clonotype was found a few times. This chain links TRBV7-9 with TRBJ2-3; 9 bases line up with TRBD2. Germline lookup yields CDR1 SEHNR and CDR2 FQNEAQ (reference sequence). Losses at the gene ends were 0 bases for V and 6 bases for J; bases not matched to a gene: 7. CDR3 length: 16 residues. Written as DNA, the CDR3 is TGTGCCAGCAGCTTAGCGTTAGCGGGAGCCAAGGATACGCAGTATTTT. This gives the protein CASSLALAGAKDTQYF.

This clonotype was picked up many times. The chain's CDR3 is CASSQDTGMNYGYTF. In DNA form, the CDR3 reads TGCGCCAGCAGCCAAGATACAGGGATGAACTATGGCTACACCTTC. The chain employs TRBV4-1 and TRBJ1-2, with D maybe TRBD1 (6 bases). The CDR3 covers 15 residues. Germline V gene sequence: CDR1 MGHRA, CDR2 YSYEKL. V lost 0 bases to trimming and J lost 2 bases, with 10 bases between them.

This clonotype came up many times. The V and J genes are TRBV11-2 and TRBJ2-1, with D perhaps TRBD2 (6 bases). V dropped 4 bases and J dropped 4 bases, with 14 bases sitting between them. The CDR3 covers 15 residues. Per the germline V gene, CDR1 is SGHAT and CDR2 is FQNNGV. This chain's CDR3 is CASSWWREPYNEQFF. The CDR3 DNA sequence: TGTGCCAGCAGCTGGTGGCGGGAACCATACAATGAGCAGTTCTTC.

This clonotype was counted at least ten times. The rearrangement uses TRBV29-1 and TRBJ1-2; no firm D call. The ends were cut back, 2 bases at V and 6 bases at J, with 7 bases in the middle. From germline, CDR1 is SQVTM and CDR2 ANQGSEA. The CDR3 consists of 11 residues. The CDR3 DNA follows: TGCAGCGTTGAAAGGGCCGATGGCTACACCTTC. It specifies CSVERADGYTF. The whole variable domain, filled in from reference TRBV29-1 and TRBJ1-2, reads SAVISQKPSRDICQRGTSLTIQCQVDSQVTMMFWYRQQPGQSLTLIATANQGSEATYESGFVIDKFPISRPNLTFSTLTVSNMSPEDSSIYLCSVERADGYTFGSGTRLTVV.

In its sample, this clonotype was seen many times. V is TRBV20-1 and J is TRBJ1-3, with D perhaps TRBD1 (6 bases). Trimming cost V 0 bases and J 2 bases, with 8 bases left between them. The CDR3 sequence is 14 residues long. Germline V lookup: CDR1 DFQATT, CDR2 SNEGSKA (reference sequence). CDR3 bases: TGCAGTGCTAGAGAGGAGGGGGCTGGAAACACCATATATTTT. Translating gives CSAREEGAGNTIYF.